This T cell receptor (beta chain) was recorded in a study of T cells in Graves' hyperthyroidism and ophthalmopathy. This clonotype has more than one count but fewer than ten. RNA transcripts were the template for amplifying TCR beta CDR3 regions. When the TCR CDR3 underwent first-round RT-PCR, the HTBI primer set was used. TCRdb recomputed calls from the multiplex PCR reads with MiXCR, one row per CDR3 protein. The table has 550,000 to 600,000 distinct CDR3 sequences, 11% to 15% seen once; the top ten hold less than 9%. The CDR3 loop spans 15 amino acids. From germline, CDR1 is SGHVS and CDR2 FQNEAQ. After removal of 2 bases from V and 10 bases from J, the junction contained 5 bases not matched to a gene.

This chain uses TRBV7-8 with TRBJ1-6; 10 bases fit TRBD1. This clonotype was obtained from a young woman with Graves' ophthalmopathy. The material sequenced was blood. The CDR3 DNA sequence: TGTGCCAGCAGCTTACAGGGACAGGGGCGGTCACCCCTCCACTTT. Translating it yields CASSLQGQGRSPLHF. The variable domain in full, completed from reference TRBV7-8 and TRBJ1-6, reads GAGVSQSPRYKVAKRGQDVALRCDPISGHVSLFWYQQALGQGPEFLTYFQNEAQLDKSGLPSDRFFAERPEGSVSTLKIQRTQQEDSAVYLCASSLQGQGRSPLHFGNGTRLTVT.